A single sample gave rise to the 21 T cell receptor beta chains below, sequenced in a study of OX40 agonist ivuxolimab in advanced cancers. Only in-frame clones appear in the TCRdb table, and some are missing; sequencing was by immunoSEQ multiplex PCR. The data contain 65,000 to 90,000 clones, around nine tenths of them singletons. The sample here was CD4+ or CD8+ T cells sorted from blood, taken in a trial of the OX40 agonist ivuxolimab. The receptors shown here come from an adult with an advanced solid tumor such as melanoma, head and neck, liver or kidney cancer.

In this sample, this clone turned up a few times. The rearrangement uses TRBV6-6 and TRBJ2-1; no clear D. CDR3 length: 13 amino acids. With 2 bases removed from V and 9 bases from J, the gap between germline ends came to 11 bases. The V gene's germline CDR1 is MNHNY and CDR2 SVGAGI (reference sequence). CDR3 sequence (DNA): TGTGCCAGCAGTTACGCCCCTTGGTCTGAGCAGTTCTTC. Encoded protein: CASSYAPWSEQFF.

In DNA form, the CDR3 reads TGTGCCAGCAGTTTCACTAGCGGGAGATGGAGTGAGCAGTTCTTC. Its protein is CASSFTSGRWSEQFF. V usage is TRBV27 and J usage is TRBJ2-1; 11 bases match TRBD2. The CDR3 contains 15 residues. V lost 3 bases to trimming and J lost 9 bases; unmatched junction nucleotides: 7. Germline V CDR1 and CDR2: MNHEY, SMNVEV (reference sequence).

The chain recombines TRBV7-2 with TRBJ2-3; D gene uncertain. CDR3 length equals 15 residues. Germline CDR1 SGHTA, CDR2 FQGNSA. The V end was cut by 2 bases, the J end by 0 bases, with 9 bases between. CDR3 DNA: TGTGCCAGCAGCTTAAACCAGGCGAGCACAGATACGCAGTATTTT. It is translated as CASSLNQASTDTQYF.

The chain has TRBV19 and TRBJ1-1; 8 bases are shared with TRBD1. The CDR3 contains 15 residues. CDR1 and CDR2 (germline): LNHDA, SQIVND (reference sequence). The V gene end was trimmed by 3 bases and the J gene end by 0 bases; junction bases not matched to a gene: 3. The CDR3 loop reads CASSMNRGVNTEAFF. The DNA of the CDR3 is TGTGCCAGTAGTATGAACAGGGGGGTGAACACTGAAGCTTTCTTT.

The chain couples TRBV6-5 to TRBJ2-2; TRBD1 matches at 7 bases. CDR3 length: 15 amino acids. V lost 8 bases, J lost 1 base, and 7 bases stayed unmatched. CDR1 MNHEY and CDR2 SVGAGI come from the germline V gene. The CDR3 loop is CASLSGTENTGELFF. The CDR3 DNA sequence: TGTGCCAGCCTATCCGGGACAGAGAACACCGGGGAGCTGTTTTTT.

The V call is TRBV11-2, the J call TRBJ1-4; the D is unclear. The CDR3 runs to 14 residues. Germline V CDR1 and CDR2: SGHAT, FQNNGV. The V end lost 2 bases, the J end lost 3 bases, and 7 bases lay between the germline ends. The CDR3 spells CASSLFTSNEKLFF. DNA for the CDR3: TGTGCCAGCAGCTTATTTACCTCTAATGAAAAACTGTTTTTT.

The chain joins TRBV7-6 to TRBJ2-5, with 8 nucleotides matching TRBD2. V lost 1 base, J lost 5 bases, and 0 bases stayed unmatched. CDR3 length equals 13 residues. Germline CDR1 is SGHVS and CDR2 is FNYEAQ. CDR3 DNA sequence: TGTGCCAGCAGCTTAGGACTAGCGGAGACCCAGTACTTC. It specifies CASSLGLAETQYF.

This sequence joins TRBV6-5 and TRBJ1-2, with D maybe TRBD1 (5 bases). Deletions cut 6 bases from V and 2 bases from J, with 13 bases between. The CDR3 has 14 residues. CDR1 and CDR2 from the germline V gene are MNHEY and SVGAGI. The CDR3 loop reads CASSLRQSNYGYTF. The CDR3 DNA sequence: TGTGCCAGCAGCCTCCGACAGTCGAACTATGGCTACACCTTC.

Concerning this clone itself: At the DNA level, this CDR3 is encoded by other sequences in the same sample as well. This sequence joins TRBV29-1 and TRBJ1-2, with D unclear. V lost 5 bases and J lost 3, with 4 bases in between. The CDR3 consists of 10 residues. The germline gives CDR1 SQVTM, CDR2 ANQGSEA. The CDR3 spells CSVLDYGYTF. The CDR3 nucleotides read TGCAGCGTTCTGGACTATGGCTACACCTTC. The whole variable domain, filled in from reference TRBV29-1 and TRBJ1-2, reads SAVISQKPSRDICQRGTSLTIQCQVDSQVTMMFWYRQQPGQSLTLIATANQGSEATYESGFVIDKFPISRPNLTFSTLTVSNMSPEDSSIYLCSVLDYGYTFGSGTRLTVV.

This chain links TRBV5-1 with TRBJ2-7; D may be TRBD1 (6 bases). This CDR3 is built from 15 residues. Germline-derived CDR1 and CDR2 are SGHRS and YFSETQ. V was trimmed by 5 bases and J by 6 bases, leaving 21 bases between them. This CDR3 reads CASRAGQTGGGEQYF. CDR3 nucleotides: TGCGCCAGCAGGGCCGGACAGACCGGCGGTGGCGAGCAGTACTTC.

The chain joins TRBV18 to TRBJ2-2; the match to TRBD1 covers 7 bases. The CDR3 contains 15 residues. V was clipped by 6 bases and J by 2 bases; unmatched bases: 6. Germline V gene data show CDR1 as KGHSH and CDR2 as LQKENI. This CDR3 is CASSTGQLNTGELFF. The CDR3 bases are TGTGCCAGCTCTACGGGACAGCTCAACACCGGGGAGCTGTTTTTT.

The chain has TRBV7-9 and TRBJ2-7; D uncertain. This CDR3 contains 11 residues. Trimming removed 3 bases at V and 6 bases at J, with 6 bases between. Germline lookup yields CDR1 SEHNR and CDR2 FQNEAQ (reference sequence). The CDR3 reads CASSFGVEQYF. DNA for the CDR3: TGTGCCAGCAGCTTTGGGGTCGAGCAGTACTTC.

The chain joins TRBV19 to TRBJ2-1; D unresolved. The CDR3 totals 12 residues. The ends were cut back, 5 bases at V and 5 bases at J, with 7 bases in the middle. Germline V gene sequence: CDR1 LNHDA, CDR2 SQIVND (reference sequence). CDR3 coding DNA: TGTGCCAGTAGTGATCGGGACAATGAGCAGTTCTTC. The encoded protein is CASSDRDNEQFF.

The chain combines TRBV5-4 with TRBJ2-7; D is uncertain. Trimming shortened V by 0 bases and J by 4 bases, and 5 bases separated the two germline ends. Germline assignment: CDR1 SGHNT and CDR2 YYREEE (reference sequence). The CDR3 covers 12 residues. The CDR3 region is CASSLDGYEQYF. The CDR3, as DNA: TGTGCCAGCAGCTTGGACGGATACGAGCAGTACTTC.

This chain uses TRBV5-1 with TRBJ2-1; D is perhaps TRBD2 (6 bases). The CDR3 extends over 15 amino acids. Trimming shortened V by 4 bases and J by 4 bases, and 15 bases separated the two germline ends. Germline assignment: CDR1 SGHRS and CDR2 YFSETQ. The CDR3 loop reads CASSAIGGWYNEQFF. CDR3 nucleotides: TGCGCCAGCAGCGCTATCGGAGGGTGGTACAATGAGCAGTTCTTC.

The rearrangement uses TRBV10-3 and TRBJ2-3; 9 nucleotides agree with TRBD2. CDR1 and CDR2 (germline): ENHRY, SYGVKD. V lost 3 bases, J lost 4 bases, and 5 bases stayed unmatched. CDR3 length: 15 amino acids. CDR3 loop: CAISDSGGRADTQYF. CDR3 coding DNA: TGTGCCATCAGTGACTCTGGCGGGAGGGCAGATACGCAGTATTTT.

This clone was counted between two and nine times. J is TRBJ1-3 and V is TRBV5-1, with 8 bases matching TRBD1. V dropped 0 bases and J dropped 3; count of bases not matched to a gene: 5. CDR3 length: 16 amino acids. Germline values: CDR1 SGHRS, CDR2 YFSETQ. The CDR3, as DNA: TGCGCCAGCAGCTTGGGACAGGGGACTTATGGAAACACCATATATTTT. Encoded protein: CASSLGQGTYGNTIYF.

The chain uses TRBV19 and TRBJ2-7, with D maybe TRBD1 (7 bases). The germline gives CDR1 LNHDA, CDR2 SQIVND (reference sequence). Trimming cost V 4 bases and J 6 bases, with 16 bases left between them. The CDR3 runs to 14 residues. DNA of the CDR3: TGTGCCAGTAGTACGGGCGGGACAGCCGGCGAGCAGTACTTC. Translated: CASSTGGTAGEQYF.

CDR3 loop: CASSLIRGGDTQYF. CDR3 in DNA: TGTGCCAGCAGTTTAATACGGGGGGGGGATACGCAGTATTTT. The rearrangement joins TRBV27 to TRBJ2-3; 8 bases agree with TRBD2. V lost 2 bases to trimming and J lost 6 bases; unmatched junction nucleotides: 4. The CDR3 spans 14 residues. Germline-derived CDR1 and CDR2 are MNHEY and SMNVEV (reference sequence).

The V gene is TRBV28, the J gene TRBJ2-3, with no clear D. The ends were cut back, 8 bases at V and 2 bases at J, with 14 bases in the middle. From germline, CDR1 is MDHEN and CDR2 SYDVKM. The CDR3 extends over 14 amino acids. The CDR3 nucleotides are TGTGCCAGCCGATCGGTGGGAATCACAGATACGCAGTATTTT. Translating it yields CASRSVGITDTQYF.

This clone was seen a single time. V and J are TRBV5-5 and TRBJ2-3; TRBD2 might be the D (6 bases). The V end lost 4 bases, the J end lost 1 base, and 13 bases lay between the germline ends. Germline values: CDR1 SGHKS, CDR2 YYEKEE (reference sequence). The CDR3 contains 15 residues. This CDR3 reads CASSPYLARTDTQYF. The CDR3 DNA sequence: TGTGCCAGCAGCCCGTATCTAGCGCGCACAGATACGCAGTATTTT. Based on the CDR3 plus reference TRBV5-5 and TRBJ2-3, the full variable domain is DAGVTQSPTHLIKTRGQQVTLRCSPISGHKSVSWYQQVLGQGPQFIFQYYEKEERGRGNFPDRFSARQFPNYSSELNVNALLLGDSALYLCASSPYLARTDTQYFGPGTRLTVL.